This T cell receptor (beta chain) came from a study of shared clonotypes between healthy human individuals. CDR3 size: 16 residues. CDR1 is LNHDA, CDR2 SQIVND, per germline (reference sequence). The ends lost 3 bases at V and 2 bases at J; junction bases unmatched: 6. Study-level points and caveats: Estimated richness values were generally larger in naive subsets than in memory subsets.

Points on this clone: The antigen remains unidentified.

TCRdb's table, derived via immunoSEQ multiplex PCR, lists solely in-frame clones and lacks some. The sample lists about 2.4 million clones, over 85% seen once, with 0.36% in the top ten. A split of CD4+ cells into CD45RA+ naive and CD45RA-negative memory subsets was performed. This sequence originates from a man younger than 35 in good health. Some clones in this sample may be carry-over from other donors' samples. The V gene is TRBV19, the J gene TRBJ2-7; 11 bases are shared with TRBD1. The sequencing sample was made of naive CD4+ T cells from PBMCs. The subset: CD45RA+ positively selected. For the CDR3, the DNA is TGTGCCAGTAGTATGGGGCGGACAGGGGGCCCCTACGAGCAGTACTTC. It encodes CASSMGRTGGPYEQYF. Drawing the rest from reference TRBV19 and TRBJ2-7, the complete variable domain is DGGITQSPKYLFRKEGQNVTLSCEQNLNHDAMYWYRQDPGQGLRLIYYSQIVNDFQKGDIAEGYSVSREKKESFPLTVTSAQKNPTAFYLCASSMGRTGGPYEQYFGPGTRLTVT.